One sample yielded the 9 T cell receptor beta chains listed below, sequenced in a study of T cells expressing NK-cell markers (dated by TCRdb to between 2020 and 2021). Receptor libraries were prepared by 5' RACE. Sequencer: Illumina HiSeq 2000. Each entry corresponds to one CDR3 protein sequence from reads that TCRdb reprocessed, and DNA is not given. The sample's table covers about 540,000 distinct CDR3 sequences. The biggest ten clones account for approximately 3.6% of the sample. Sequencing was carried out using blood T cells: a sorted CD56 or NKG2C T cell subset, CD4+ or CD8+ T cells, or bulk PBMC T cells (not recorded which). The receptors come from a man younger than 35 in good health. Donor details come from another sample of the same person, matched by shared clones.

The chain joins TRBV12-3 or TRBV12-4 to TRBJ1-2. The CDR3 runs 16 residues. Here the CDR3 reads CASSLSAGMGFEGYTF.

The CDR3 reads CASSVEVSGSAGANVLTF. The rearrangement links TRBV9 to TRBJ2-6; TCRdb indicates TRBD2, and absent DNA this call remains unverified. CDR1 SGDLS and CDR2 YYNGEE come from the germline V gene. This CDR3 has 18 amino acids.

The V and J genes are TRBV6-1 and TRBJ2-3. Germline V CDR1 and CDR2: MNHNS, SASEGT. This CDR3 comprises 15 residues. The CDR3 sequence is CASTQSAFRTDTQYF.

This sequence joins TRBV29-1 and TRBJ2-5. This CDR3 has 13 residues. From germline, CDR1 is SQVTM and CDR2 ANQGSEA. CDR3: CSVDGVDGETQYF.

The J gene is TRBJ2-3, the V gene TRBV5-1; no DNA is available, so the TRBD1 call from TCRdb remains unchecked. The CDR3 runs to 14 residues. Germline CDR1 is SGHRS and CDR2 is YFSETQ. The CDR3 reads CASSPALGGDTQYF.

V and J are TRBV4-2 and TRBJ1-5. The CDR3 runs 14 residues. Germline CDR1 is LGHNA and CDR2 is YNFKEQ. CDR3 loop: CASSQVDINQPQHF.

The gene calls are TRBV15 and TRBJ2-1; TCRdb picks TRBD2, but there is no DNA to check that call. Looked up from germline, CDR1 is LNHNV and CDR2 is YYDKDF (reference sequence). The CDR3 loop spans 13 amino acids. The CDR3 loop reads CATSGPAGREQFF.

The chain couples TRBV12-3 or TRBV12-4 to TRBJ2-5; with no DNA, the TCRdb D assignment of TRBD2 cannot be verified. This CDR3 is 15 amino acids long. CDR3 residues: CASSLRGLAGGTQYF.

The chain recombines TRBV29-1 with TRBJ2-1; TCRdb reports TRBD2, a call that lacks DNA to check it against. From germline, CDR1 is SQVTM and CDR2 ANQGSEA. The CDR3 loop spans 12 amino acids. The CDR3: CSVAGGRNEQFF.